This TCR beta chain was captured in a study of cytomegalovirus exposure and HLA in healthy donors. Regarding this clone: Antigen unknown.

Profiling relied on immunoSEQ multiplex PCR, and the TCRdb table lists in-frame clones only, not all of them. There are hundreds of thousands of clones in the sample; less than 90% occur only once, and roughly 5.5% lies in the top ten. Overall study findings and caveats: Reports showed the classifier diagnosing cytomegalovirus status with high specificity and sensitivity.

Germline CDR1 is MNHEY and CDR2 is SMNVEV (reference sequence). This CDR3 region has 16 residues. Germline trimming cut 1 base from V and 1 base from J; bases unmatched to any gene: 4. This chain connects TRBV27 to TRBJ2-7; TRBD1 matches 10 bases. The sequenced sample was PBMCs. The sequence was collected from a woman between 18 and 29 years old in good health and CMV-seronegative. The CDR3 region has the DNA TGTGCCAGCAGTTTATTAAGGACAGGGGGTTCCTACGAGCAGTACTTC. Amino acid sequence: CASSLLRTGGSYEQYF.